The 20 T cell receptor beta chains below all came from one sample that was sequenced in a study of T cells after yellow fever vaccination. Each CDR3 protein is one row after TCRdb ran MiXCR on the 5' RACE reads. Of hundreds of thousands of distinct CDR3 sequences listed, about 12% were seen once; the top ten hold around 14%. Source: PBMCs, taken on the day of the yellow fever booster vaccination. All receptors derive from a man under 40 who received the YFV17D yellow fever vaccine.

CDR3 nucleotides: TGCAGCGTTGTCCTCGACAGGGACGAGCAGTACTTC. Protein sequence: CSVVLDRDEQYF. J is TRBJ2-7 and V is TRBV29-1, with TRBD1 matching over 7 bases. With 4 bases clipped from V and 5 bases from J, the junction kept 5 bases outside the gene matches. The CDR3 spans 12 residues. Germline values: CDR1 SQVTM, CDR2 ANQGSEA.

This clonotype was observed a handful of times. The chain uses TRBV21-1 and TRBJ2-1; the DNA was not used to check the table's D call, TRBD2. TRBV21-1 is shown as a pseudogene. The CDR3 runs 15 residues. CDR3 nucleotides: TGTGCCAGCAGCAACGGCGGGAGTAAGAACAATGAGCAGTTCTTC. Protein: CASSNGGSKNNEQFF.

In its sample, this clonotype was seen a few times. The CDR3 DNA follows: TGTGCCAGCTCACCAGGTCCCCTCAGTGTGTATGAGCAGTTCTTC. It translates to CASSPGPLSVYEQFF. The chain combines TRBV18 with TRBJ2-1; D remains unclear. V lost 2 bases and J 8 bases, leaving 16 bases between the germline ends. CDR3 length equals 15 residues. The V gene's germline CDR1 is KGHSH and CDR2 LQKENI.

This clonotype was recorded a few times. The chain recombines TRBV5-1 with TRBJ2-2; D is unclear. The germline CDR1 and CDR2 sequences are SGHRS and YFSETQ. V dropped 4 bases and J dropped 4 bases, with 8 bases sitting between them. The CDR3 spans 13 residues. The CDR3 region is CASSVPGTGELFF. For the CDR3, the DNA is TGCGCCAGCAGCGTCCCGGGCACCGGGGAGCTGTTTTTT.

This clonotype was observed a few times. V is TRBV12-3 or TRBV12-4 and J is TRBJ2-2, with D possibly matching TRBD2 (5 bases). CDR3 length equals 15 residues. With 3 bases removed from V and 2 bases from J, the gap between germline ends came to 10 bases. The CDR3 reads CASSFRRTNTGELFF. As DNA, the CDR3 is TGTGCCAGCAGTTTCCGGCGGACTAACACCGGGGAGCTGTTTTTT.

This rearrangement joins TRBV7-9 to TRBJ2-6; D ambiguous. There are 15 residues in the CDR3. The V end lost 5 bases, the J end lost 0 bases, and 8 bases lay between the germline ends. The germline V gene encodes CDR1 SEHNR and CDR2 FQNEAQ (reference sequence). The CDR3 DNA follows: TGTGCCAGCAGCCTTTTGACCTCTGGGGCCAACGTCCTGACTTTC. Amino acids: CASSLLTSGANVLTF.

V gene TRBV24-1 combines with J gene TRBJ2-3; 8 bases match TRBD2. The CDR3 runs to 16 residues. The junction had 9 bases not matched to a gene; V was cut back by 5 bases and J by 3 bases. Germline lookup yields CDR1 KGHDR and CDR2 SFDVKD. CDR3 loop: CATSAPAAGGTDTQYF. The CDR3 DNA follows: TGTGCCACCAGTGCCCCCGCGGCGGGAGGAACAGATACGCAGTATTTT.

This clonotype turned up a few times. J is TRBJ1-2 and V is TRBV19, with D hard to call. This CDR3 comprises 14 residues. V lost 7 bases, J lost 8 bases, and 20 bases lay in between. Germline V gene sequence: CDR1 LNHDA, CDR2 SQIVND (reference sequence). The CDR3 DNA reads TGTGCCAGTAACCCCTCGGGATTAAGGAGCGGCTACACCTTC. Its protein product is CASNPSGLRSGYTF.

There are many counts of this clonotype. The chain recombines TRBV5-6 with TRBJ1-1; D gene unclear. Trimming cost V 0 bases and J 8 bases, with 5 bases left between them. CDR3 length: 11 residues. Germline assignment: CDR1 SGHDT and CDR2 YYEEEE. CDR3 DNA: TGTGCCAGCAGCTTGGACTCGGAAGCTTTCTTT. As protein: CASSLDSEAFF.

The V gene is TRBV7-2, the J gene TRBJ2-7, with D perhaps matching TRBD1 (5 bases). V shed 5 bases and J shed 4 bases, with 21 bases lying between them. CDR3 size: 16 residues. CDR1 and CDR2 (germline): SGHTA, FQGNSA. The CDR3 coding sequence is TGTGCCAGCAGCCCCCAGGGTGGGTATTTTCGGTACGAGCAGTACTTC. It yields the protein CASSPQGGYFRYEQYF.

Only a few counts were recorded for this clonotype. The chain uses TRBV12-3 or TRBV12-4 and TRBJ2-7; D call uncertain. V was clipped by 8 bases and J by 4 bases, with 15 bases between them. The CDR3 is made up of 13 amino acids. The CDR3 sequence: CASAESRVYEQYF. The CDR3 bases are TGTGCCAGCGCGGAGAGTAGGGTGTACGAGCAGTACTTC.

On this clonotype: Sequence at one end of the junction differs from germline and may be a read error. The chain is built from TRBV5-6 and TRBJ1-2, with 8 positions matching TRBD1. This CDR3 has 16 residues. CDR1 SGHDT and CDR2 YYEEEE come from the germline V gene. The CDR3 coding sequence is TGTGGCAGCAGCCTCTACTCCACGGACAGGGTGTCTGGCTACACCTTC. The encoded protein is CGSSLYSTDRVSGYTF.

The chain couples TRBV10-3 to TRBJ2-1; 10 positions agree with TRBD2. The CDR3 extends over 13 amino acids. V lost 7 bases and J lost 8; bases outside the gene matches: 5. CDR1 and CDR2 from the germline V gene are ENHRY and SYGVKD. The DNA of the CDR3 is TGTGCCATCAAGGCTAGCGGGAGCGATGAGCAGTTCTTC. Its protein is CAIKASGSDEQFF.

This clonotype was seen only a few times. The V call is TRBV6-2 or TRBV6-3, the J call TRBJ2-2, with 12 bases aligning to TRBD2. CDR3 size: 16 residues. V gave up 4 bases and J gave up 5 bases; unmatched junction bases: 5. CDR1 MNHEY and CDR2 SVGEGT come from the germline V gene. CDR3 in DNA: TGTGCCAGCAGTTTGACTAGCGGGAGCCAAACCGGGGAGCTGTTTTTT. This gives the protein CASSLTSGSQTGELFF.

The CDR3 region has the DNA TGCGCCAGCAGCCAAGAAAGTGGGAGGAACACCGGGGAGCTGTTTTTT. It is translated as CASSQESGRNTGELFF. The chain employs TRBV4-3 and TRBJ2-2, with D tentatively TRBD2 (5 bases). The CDR3 length is 16 residues. The germline V gene has CDR1 LGHNA and CDR2 YSLEER. The V end was cut by 0 bases, the J end by 1 base, with 9 bases between.

This clonotype has only a few counts. V gene TRBV4-2 combines with J gene TRBJ1-4; tentatively, D is TRBD1 (5 bases). The CDR3 runs to 14 residues. V gave up 2 bases and J gave up 6 bases, with 10 bases separating them. Germline V gene lookup returns CDR1 LGHNA and CDR2 YNFKEQ. The CDR3 loop is CASSQRDGDEKLFF. Here the CDR3 DNA reads TGTGCCAGCAGCCAACGGGACGGTGATGAAAAACTGTTTTTT.

This clonotype turned up a few times. V usage is TRBV7-2 and J usage is TRBJ2-7; 8 bases align to TRBD2. The CDR3 contains 15 residues. In germline, CDR1 is SGHTA, CDR2 FQGNSA. J was trimmed by 2 bases and V by 4 bases; bases with no gene match: 7. The CDR3 spells CASSSQGLGTYEQYF. In DNA form, the CDR3 reads TGTGCCAGCAGCTCCCAGGGACTAGGGACCTACGAGCAGTACTTC. Variable domain in full (rest from reference TRBV7-2 and TRBJ2-7): GAGVSQSPSNKVTEKGKDVELRCDPISGHTALYWYRQSLGQGLEFLIYFQGNSAPDKSGLPSDRFSAERTGGSVSTLTIQRTQQEDSAVYLCASSSQGLGTYEQYFGPGTRLTVT.

The genes are TRBV6-1 and TRBJ2-5; D unresolved. This CDR3 has 13 amino acids. Germline loops: CDR1 MNHNS, CDR2 SASEGT. The germline V and J ends were trimmed by 6 bases and 5 bases, with 13 bases remaining between them. Here the CDR3 reads CASRIRALETQYF. The CDR3, as DNA: TGTGCCAGCAGGATTAGAGCGCTTGAGACCCAGTACTTC.

The chain uses TRBV24-1 and TRBJ2-1; possible D gene TRBD2, 6 bases. The germline V and J ends were trimmed by 4 bases and 3 bases, with 12 bases remaining between them. CDR1 and CDR2 from the germline V gene are KGHDR and SFDVKD. The CDR3 is 15 amino acids. CDR3 protein: CATSDDSGNYNEQFF. The CDR3 nucleotides are TGTGCCACCAGTGACGATAGCGGAAACTACAATGAGCAGTTCTTC.

This clonotype was seen a few times. This rearrangement joins TRBV11-2 to TRBJ1-6; TRBD1 matches at 7 bases. The CDR3 consists of 15 residues. With V trimmed by 8 bases and J by 4 bases, 8 bases remained unmatched. Per germline, CDR1 SGHAT and CDR2 FQNNGV. This CDR3 reads CASQRGQTYNSPLHF. DNA of the CDR3: TGTGCCAGCCAACGGGGACAGACGTATAATTCACCCCTCCACTTT.